The clone carrying this T cell receptor beta chain was detected only a few times. The antigen remains undetermined. Only in-frame clones appear in the TCRdb table, and some are missing; sequencing was by immunoSEQ multiplex PCR. The table lists more than 45,000 clones, 75% to 90% of them singletons. This sample was included in a study of OX40 agonist ivuxolimab in advanced cancers. Study-level information: Three patients, one with hepatocellular carcinoma and two with cutaneous melanoma, achieved partial responses. General study findings and limits: The specificity for antigen of the expanded peripheral T cells was not determined. It was also the case that some nonresponders had low normalized T-cell clonal expansion.

CDR1 is MDHEN and CDR2 is SYDVKM in the germline V gene. The CDR3 is 15 amino acids. V trimming: 5 bases; J trimming: 9 bases; junction bases outside the gene matches: 8. The rearrangement links TRBV28 to TRBJ2-1; 12 nucleotides agree with TRBD1. Here the sequenced sample was CD4+ or CD8+ T cells sorted from blood, taken in a trial of the OX40 agonist ivuxolimab. The receptor was isolated from an adult with an advanced solid tumor such as melanoma, head and neck, liver or kidney cancer. CDR3 loop: CASSPTGTGGAEQFF. CDR3 bases: TGTGCCAGCAGTCCGACCGGGACAGGGGGCGCTGAGCAGTTCTTC.